Listed here are 22 T cell receptor beta chains from one sample, sequenced in a study of cytotoxic CD8 clonotypes in ibrutinib-treated CLL. TCRdb's table, derived via immunoSEQ multiplex PCR, lists solely in-frame clones and lacks some. The sample shows about 160,000 clones, 84% of them seen only once. The sequencing here drew on PBMCs, taken after 24 months of ibrutinib treatment. The receptors originated from a human donor with chronic lymphocytic leukemia.

The chain joins TRBV2 to TRBJ2-2; 15 bases align to TRBD2. The J segment lost 3 bases and the V segment lost 2 bases, leaving 4 bases of the junction unmatched. In germline, CDR1 is SNHLY, CDR2 FYNNEI. This CDR3 has 18 residues. Here the CDR3 reads CASSEPGLAGGYTGELFF. CDR3 nucleotide sequence: TGTGCCAGCAGTGAACCGGGACTAGCGGGGGGATACACCGGGGAGCTGTTTTTT.

Here the CDR3 reads CASSRLSGGPVYTGELFF. CDR3 DNA sequence: TGCGCCAGCAGCAGACTTAGCGGGGGTCCCGTTTACACCGGGGAGCTGTTTTTT. V gene TRBV5-1 combines with J gene TRBJ2-2; 9 bases match TRBD2. V shed 4 bases and J 3 bases; nucleotides not matched to a gene: 13. Germline V lookup: CDR1 SGHRS, CDR2 YFSETQ. CDR3 length equals 18 residues.

The genes are TRBV6-5 and TRBJ1-5, with TRBD1 identical over 8 bases. Per germline, CDR1 MNHEY and CDR2 SVGAGI. The trim removed 5 bases at V and 1 base at J, leaving 4 bases unmatched. The CDR3 is made up of 15 amino acids. CDR3 sequence (DNA): TGTGCCAGCAGTGCCACAGGGGGGAGCAATCAGCCCCAGCATTTT. Residues: CASSATGGSNQPQHF.

This clone was seen once. The V and J genes are TRBV4-1 and TRBJ2-3, with D tentatively TRBD1 (6 bases). CDR3 length: 16 residues. V lost 0 bases, J lost 8 bases, and 18 bases lay in between. CDR1 is MGHRA, CDR2 YSYEKL, per germline. The CDR3 here is CASSQESRGKGATQYF. The CDR3 DNA reads as TGCGCCAGCAGCCAAGAATCCAGGGGAAAAGGAGCTACGCAGTATTTT.

This clone was picked up a small number of times. The rearrangement uses TRBV5-1 and TRBJ1-2; 8 bases align to TRBD1. This CDR3 is built from 13 residues. Germline assignment: CDR1 SGHRS and CDR2 YFSETQ. V gave up 4 bases and J gave up 6 bases; unmatched junction bases: 5. The DNA for the CDR3 is TGCGCCAGCAGCCTGGACAGGGTCCATGGCTACACCTTC. This codes for CASSLDRVHGYTF.

This clone was observed a single time. The rearrangement uses TRBV5-1 and TRBJ2-1; 9 bases are shared with TRBD2. V trimming: 1 base; J trimming: 5 bases; junction bases outside the gene matches: 4. The germline CDR1 and CDR2 sequences are SGHRS and YFSETQ. This CDR3 spans 15 amino acids. The CDR3: CASSLLAGTNNEQFF. For the CDR3, the DNA is TGCGCCAGCAGCTTGCTAGCGGGGACGAACAATGAGCAGTTCTTC.

The rearrangement links TRBV19 to TRBJ1-5; possible D gene TRBD1, 6 bases. This CDR3 spans 13 amino acids. The V end lost 6 bases, the J end lost 5 bases, and 11 bases lay between the germline ends. The V gene's germline CDR1 is LNHDA and CDR2 SQIVND (reference sequence). In nucleotides, the CDR3 is TGTGCCAGTAGCTTACAGGGTTATCAGCCCCAGCATTTT. It codes for CASSLQGYQPQHF.

The V call is TRBV15, the J call TRBJ2-1; a possible D gene is TRBD1 (5 bases). CDR3 length: 14 amino acids. The V gene lost 3 bases and the J gene lost 6 bases, with 12 bases spanning the gap. CDR1 LNHNV and CDR2 YYDKDF come from the germline V gene (reference sequence). CDR3 sequence (DNA): TGTGCCACCAGCAGGGACAATGGGATCAATGAGCAGTTCTTC. Translation gives CATSRDNGINEQFF. Full variable domain (missing parts from reference TRBV15 and TRBJ2-1): DAMVIQNPRYQVTQFGKPVTLSCSQTLNHNVMYWYQQKSSQAPKLLFHYYDKDFNNEADTPDNFQSRRPNTSFCFLDIRSPGLGDTAMYLCATSRDNGINEQFFGPGTRLTVL.

V usage is TRBV30 and J usage is TRBJ2-5; no firm D call. The germline V gene encodes CDR1 GTSNPN and CDR2 SVGIG (reference sequence). The CDR3 contains 10 residues. Trimming took off 2 bases at V and 4 bases at J, with 2 bases between the two ends. The CDR3 sequence is CAWSRETQYF. The DNA of the CDR3 is TGTGCCTGGAGTCGAGAGACCCAGTACTTC.

The rearrangement joins TRBV18 to TRBJ2-7, with TRBD1 matching over 9 bases. CDR3 length: 14 residues. Germline CDR1 is KGHSH and CDR2 is LQKENI. V was pared by 2 bases and J by 7 bases, with 6 bases of the junction left unmatched. CDR3 bases: TGTGCCAGCTCACCAGGACAGGGGTCGAGGGAGCAGTACTTC. Protein sequence: CASSPGQGSREQYF.

The chain employs TRBV10-3 and TRBJ1-1, with D tentatively TRBD1 (5 bases). Germline V gene data show CDR1 as ENHRY and CDR2 as SYGVKD. The CDR3 contains 15 residues. V was cut by 6 bases and J by 2 bases, with 16 bases left in between. The CDR3 reads CAIRDTGQGNTEAFF. CDR3 nucleotide sequence: TGTGCCATCAGAGATACGGGTCAGGGAAACACTGAAGCTTTCTTT.

The CDR3, as DNA: TGCGCCAGCAGCTTTGGGGTTGGGGACTATGGCTACACCTTC. Protein product: CASSFGVGDYGYTF. V usage is TRBV5-1 and J usage is TRBJ1-2; D not resolved. The CDR3 runs 14 residues. V shed 2 bases and J shed 3 bases, with 11 bases lying between them. CDR1 is SGHRS and CDR2 is YFSETQ in the germline V gene.

The V call is TRBV9, the J call TRBJ2-7; the D gene is possibly TRBD1 (6 bases). The CDR3 consists of 13 residues. In germline, CDR1 is SGDLS, CDR2 YYNGEE. V was clipped by 0 bases and J by 6 bases, with 10 bases between them. The CDR3, as DNA: TGTGCCAGCAGCGTAGGGCAGGGGCTCGAGCAGTACTTC. It yields the protein CASSVGQGLEQYF.

Of note for this clone: A read error may produce the germline difference seen at one junction end. V is TRBV5-1 and J is TRBJ2-7; D is possibly TRBD2 (6 bases). CDR1 is SGHRS and CDR2 is YFSETQ in the germline V gene. This CDR3 spans 13 amino acids. CDR3 in DNA: TGCGCCAGCAGCTCATTAGAAAATGGGGGGTTGGACTTC. Translating gives CASSSLENGGLDF.

This sequence joins TRBV30 and TRBJ1-1, with TRBD1 as a possible D gene (5 bases). Trimming pared 0 bases from V and 5 bases from J, leaving 10 bases between. The CDR3 loop spans 13 amino acids. Germline V gene lookup returns CDR1 GTSNPN and CDR2 SVGIG (reference sequence). The CDR3 here is CAWSVSGETEAFF. CDR3 nucleotides: TGTGCCTGGAGTGTATCGGGGGAGACTGAAGCTTTCTTT.

As for this clone: The sample has other DNA sequences that encode this CDR3 too. This rearrangement joins TRBV5-1 to TRBJ1-1, with D unresolved. The CDR3 runs 15 residues. V was clipped by 0 bases and J by 0 bases, with 9 bases between them. Germline CDR1 is SGHRS and CDR2 is YFSETQ. The CDR3 here is CASSLEGRLNTEAFF. The CDR3 bases are TGCGCCAGCAGCTTGGAAGGACGCTTGAACACTGAAGCTTTCTTT.

The gene calls are TRBV30 and TRBJ2-1; possible D gene TRBD1, 5 bases. The CDR3 loop spans 17 amino acids. Trimming stripped 1 base from V and 0 bases from J, with 16 bases between. Germline values: CDR1 GTSNPN, CDR2 SVGIG (reference sequence). The CDR3 region is CAWSAWTPLNSYNEQFF. CDR3 DNA: TGTGCCTGGAGTGCTTGGACACCTTTAAACTCCTACAATGAGCAGTTCTTC.

The V gene is TRBV5-8, the J gene TRBJ2-5, with D tentatively TRBD1 (5 bases). The germline V and J ends were trimmed by 0 bases and 2 bases, with 11 bases remaining between them. Germline V lookup: CDR1 SGHTS, CDR2 YDEGEE. The CDR3 extends over 15 amino acids. Written as DNA, the CDR3 is TGTGCCAGCAGCTTGGGCAGGGCAGTACAAGAGACCCAGTACTTC. Its protein is CASSLGRAVQETQYF.

This chain connects TRBV9 to TRBJ1-5; D gene uncertain. The germline gives CDR1 SGDLS, CDR2 YYNGEE. This CDR3 has 17 amino acids. Trimming stripped 4 bases from V and 0 bases from J, with 17 bases between. In nucleotides, the CDR3 is TGTGCCAGCAGCCCCCACTGGGCCCATGATAGCAATCAGCCCCAGCATTTT. Encoded protein: CASSPHWAHDSNQPQHF. Using reference TRBV9 and TRBJ1-5 for the parts outside the CDR3, the full variable domain is DSGVTQTPKHLITATGQRVTLRCSPRSGDLSVYWYQQSLDQGLQFLIQYYNGEERAKGNILERFSAQQFPDLHSELNLSSLELGDSALYFCASSPHWAHDSNQPQHFGDGTRLSIL.

The chain employs TRBV7-8 and TRBJ1-5; D uncertain. Trimming took off 5 bases at V and 2 bases at J, with 10 bases between the two ends. The CDR3 length is 14 residues. Germline loops: CDR1 SGHVS, CDR2 FQNEAQ. This CDR3 is CASSRSDGNQPQHF. CDR3 DNA: TGTGCCAGCAGCCGATCGGACGGCAATCAGCCCCAGCATTTT.

The CDR3 nucleotides read TGTGCCAGCAGCTCCCAGCATAGCGGGGGGACCTACGAGCAGTACTTC. Protein product: CASSSQHSGGTYEQYF. This chain uses TRBV7-2 with TRBJ2-7, with 10 bases aligning to TRBD2. The germline gives CDR1 SGHTA, CDR2 FQGNSA. The CDR3 is 16 amino acids. Trimming cost V 4 bases and J 2 bases; bases outside gene matches: 8.

This sequence joins TRBV7-2 and TRBJ1-3; D is unclear. The CDR3 contains 15 residues. Trimming left V 5 bases short and J 1 base short, with 12 bases between. Germline-derived CDR1 and CDR2 are SGHTA and FQGNSA. The CDR3 here is CASSQGTLSGNTIYF. The DNA for the CDR3 is TGTGCCAGCAGCCAAGGAACGCTTTCTGGAAACACCATATATTTT.